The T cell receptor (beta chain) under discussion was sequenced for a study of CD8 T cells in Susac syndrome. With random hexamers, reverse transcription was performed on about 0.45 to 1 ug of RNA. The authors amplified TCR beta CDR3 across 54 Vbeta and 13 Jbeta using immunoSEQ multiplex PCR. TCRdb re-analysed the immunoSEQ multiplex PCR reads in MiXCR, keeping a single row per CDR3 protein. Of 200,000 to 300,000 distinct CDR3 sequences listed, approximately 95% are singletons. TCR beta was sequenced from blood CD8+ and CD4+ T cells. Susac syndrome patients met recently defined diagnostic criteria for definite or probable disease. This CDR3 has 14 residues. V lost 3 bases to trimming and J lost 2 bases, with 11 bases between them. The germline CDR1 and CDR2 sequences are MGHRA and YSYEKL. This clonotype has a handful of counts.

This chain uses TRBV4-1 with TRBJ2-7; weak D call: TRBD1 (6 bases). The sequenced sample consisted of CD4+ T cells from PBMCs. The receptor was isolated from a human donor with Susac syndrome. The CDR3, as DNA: TGCGCCAGCAGCCAGGGCGACAGGACCTACGAGCAGTACTTC. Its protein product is CASSQGDRTYEQYF.